This TCR beta chain emerged from a study of blood T cells in healthy people across ages. Study results and caveats: As naive T cell percentage varied, TCR beta diversity correlated strongly with it.

It was with a sample-barcoded 5' primer and a J-beta primer mix that a second PCR of roughly 7 to 11 cycles was run. TCRdb re-called the 5' RACE reads through MiXCR, storing one row per CDR3 protein. The sample has approximately 780,000 distinct CDR3 sequences; about a quarter are singletons. This clonotype was observed a few times. Its antigen is unknown. Each sample provided at least 6 micrograms of extracted total RNA. Trimming stripped 3 bases from V and 3 bases from J, with 23 bases between. CDR3 length: 18 amino acids. Germline CDR1 is SGDLS and CDR2 is YYNGEE. This sample also belongs to another study, concerning T cells of mothers and their children.

Sequenced: blood. V is TRBV9 and J is TRBJ2-3; D perhaps matches TRBD2 (6 bases). This TCR derives from a boy between 10 and 17 years old in good health. DNA of the CDR3: TGTGCCAGCAGCGCTCGTAGCTCCGGAGGGGCAGTAACAGATACGCAGTATTTT. It specifies CASSARSSGGAVTDTQYF.